This TCR beta chain is drawn from a study of shared clonotypes between healthy human individuals. This CDR3 comprises 10 residues. V was trimmed by 6 bases and J by 6 bases, leaving 3 bases between them. Germline CDR1 and CDR2: MRHNA and SNTAGT. This clone came up a few times. The antigen is unknown. TCRdb's table, derived via immunoSEQ multiplex PCR, lists solely in-frame clones and lacks some. The sample has some 630,000 clones; 60% to 80% are singletons. Study-wide results and limits: Sharing across a few donors was seen in approximately 5.2% of naive CD4 clonotypes.

The rearrangement uses TRBV6-4 and TRBJ2-1; D is ambiguous. Sequencing was done on a sample of memory CD4+ T cells sorted from blood. The subset is: CD45RA-negative fraction. This clonotype was obtained from a woman aged 25 to 39 in good health. This CDR3 reads CASSPNEQFF. The CDR3 nucleotides read TGTGCCAGCAGCCCCAATGAGCAGTTCTTC.